Below are 26 T cell receptor beta chains sequenced from a single sample in a study of CD8 T cells in Susac syndrome. Random-hexamer reverse transcription was applied to about 0.5 to 1 ug RNA. TCRdb recomputed calls from the immunoSEQ multiplex PCR reads with MiXCR, one row per CDR3 protein. The sample has some 77,000 distinct CDR3 sequences, under 95% seen once. Sequenced sample: CD4+ T cells from PBMCs. The receptors were gathered from a human donor with Susac syndrome.

The V gene is TRBV5-1, the J gene TRBJ1-2; a weak D match, TRBD1 (5 bases). This CDR3 region has 13 residues. In germline, CDR1 is SGHRS, CDR2 YFSETQ. V lost 3 bases and J lost 4, with 10 bases in between. Here the CDR3 reads CASSSTVTYGYTF. For the CDR3, the DNA is TGCGCCAGCAGCTCGACAGTGACCTATGGCTACACCTTC. Filled out from reference TRBV5-1 and TRBJ1-2, the complete variable domain reads KAGVTQTPRYLIKTRGQQVTLSCSPISGHRSVSWYQQTPGQGLQFLFEYFSETQRNKGNFPGRFSGRQFSNSRSEMNVSTLELGDSALYLCASSSTVTYGYTFGSGTRLTVV.

The J gene is TRBJ2-7, the V gene TRBV11-2, with unresolved D. Germline CDR1 and CDR2: SGHAT and FQNNGV. This CDR3 has 14 amino acids. Between the trimmed V and J ends, which lost 3 bases and 0 bases, there was a span of 9 bases. The CDR3 loop reads CASSLVAGSYEQYF. In nucleotides, the CDR3 is TGTGCCAGCAGCTTGGTCGCCGGCTCCTACGAGCAGTACTTC.

The V call is TRBV12-3 or TRBV12-4, the J call TRBJ2-1, with D tentatively TRBD1 or TRBD2 (5 bases each). Trimming took off 3 bases at V and 2 bases at J, with 11 bases between the two ends. The CDR3 has 15 amino acids. CDR3 nucleotides: TGTGCCAGCAGTTTGGGACGGGGCCCCTACAATGAGCAGTTCTTC. This codes for CASSLGRGPYNEQFF.

The genes are TRBV7-2 and TRBJ2-1; the match to TRBD2 covers 8 bases. V trimming: 1 base; J trimming: 8 bases; junction bases outside the gene matches: 4. This CDR3 contains 14 residues. The germline CDR1 and CDR2 sequences are SGHTA and FQGNSA. The CDR3 spells CASSLGAGGYEQFF. CDR3 DNA sequence: TGTGCCAGCAGCTTAGGGGCGGGAGGATATGAGCAGTTCTTC. The full variable domain, with the rest looked up from reference TRBV7-2 and TRBJ2-1, is GAGVSQSPSNKVTEKGKDVELRCDPISGHTALYWYRQSLGQGLEFLIYFQGNSAPDKSGLPSDRFSAERTGGSVSTLTIQRTQQEDSAVYLCASSLGAGGYEQFFGPGTRLTVL.

The chain recombines TRBV3-1 with TRBJ2-7, with 7 bases matching TRBD1. The CDR3 is made up of 17 amino acids. Germline CDR1 reads LGHDT; CDR2 reads YNNKEL (reference sequence). The ends lost 1 base at V and 6 bases at J; junction bases unmatched: 15. DNA for the CDR3: TGTGCCAGCAGCCAAGCCTCCGGGACAGTCTTGGCTAGCGAGCAGTACTTC. This codes for CASSQASGTVLASEQYF.

As DNA, the CDR3 is TGTGCCACCAGCGGGCCAGCGGATTACCCCTACAATGAGCAGTTCTTC. Its translation: CATSGPADYPYNEQFF. The genes are TRBV15 and TRBJ2-1; D might be TRBD2 (5 bases). Trimming pared 5 bases from V and 2 bases from J, leaving 16 bases between. The germline V gene has CDR1 LNHNV and CDR2 YYDKDF (reference sequence). The CDR3 has 16 amino acids.

The gene calls are TRBV7-6 and TRBJ2-1, with D tentatively TRBD1 (7 bases). V was clipped by 5 bases and J by 5 bases, with 19 bases between them. There are 16 residues in the CDR3. Per germline, CDR1 SGHVS and CDR2 FNYEAQ. The CDR3 sequence is CASSPAGGGKNNEQFF. DNA for the CDR3: TGTGCCAGCAGCCCGGCAGGAGGGGGCAAAAACAATGAGCAGTTCTTC.

This chain links TRBV18 with TRBJ2-3; 11 bases fit TRBD1. From germline, CDR1 is KGHSH and CDR2 LQKENI. The CDR3 is made up of 17 amino acids. The trim removed 3 bases at V and 4 bases at J, leaving 9 bases unmatched. The CDR3 nucleotides read TGTGCCAGCTCACCCCAGTCGAGGACAGGGGGCGCAGATACGCAGTATTTT. Residues: CASSPQSRTGGADTQYF.

The chain is built from TRBV18 and TRBJ2-4; D call uncertain. Per germline, CDR1 KGHSH and CDR2 LQKENI. V was clipped by 5 bases and J by 0 bases, with 14 bases between them. The CDR3 runs to 16 residues. CDR3 nucleotide sequence: TGTGCCAGCTCAACAAAGGGATCTGAAGCCAAAAACATTCAGTACTTC. Its translation: CASSTKGSEAKNIQYF.

This clonotype was detected only once. This chain uses TRBV7-9 with TRBJ2-3; perhaps TRBD2 as D (5 bases). CDR1 and CDR2 from the germline V gene are SEHNR and FQNEAQ (reference sequence). The germline V and J ends were trimmed by 2 bases and 4 bases, with 7 bases remaining between them. This CDR3 has 13 residues. The CDR3 is CASSLLASDTQYF. CDR3 DNA sequence: TGTGCCAGCAGCTTACTAGCTTCAGATACGCAGTATTTT. Full variable domain (rest looked up from reference TRBV7-9 and TRBJ2-3): DTGVSQNPRHKITKRGQNVTFRCDPISEHNRLYWYRQTLGQGPEFLTYFQNEAQLEKSRLLSDRFSAERPKGSFSTLEIQRTEQGDSAMYLCASSLLASDTQYFGPGTRLTVL.

The chain uses TRBV5-4 and TRBJ2-3; TRBD2 aligns across 11 bases. J lost 2 bases, V lost 5 bases, and 7 bases had no gene match. The CDR3 spans 16 residues. Per the germline V gene, CDR1 is SGHNT and CDR2 is YYREEE (reference sequence). For the CDR3, the DNA is TGTGCCAGCAGACGCGGGACTAGCGGATCCACAGATACGCAGTATTTT. Translated, it gives CASRRGTSGSTDTQYF.

The chain recombines TRBV24-1 with TRBJ2-1; 10 bases map to TRBD1. CDR3 length: 14 amino acids. The germline V gene has CDR1 KGHDR and CDR2 SFDVKD. Trimming took 12 bases from V and 8 from J; bases not matched to a gene: 12. CDR3 region: CASSGTGDEDEQFF. DNA for the CDR3: TGTGCCTCCTCCGGGACAGGGGATGAGGATGAGCAGTTCTTC.

The chain has TRBV28 and TRBJ1-2, with 7 bases lining up with TRBD1. The ends lost 6 bases at V and 7 bases at J; junction bases unmatched: 5. CDR1 and CDR2 (germline): MDHEN, SYDVKM. The CDR3 has 12 residues. Written as DNA, the CDR3 is TGTGCCAGCAGCAAGGGGGCGGGTGGCTACACCTTC. It encodes CASSKGAGGYTF.

This chain connects TRBV5-1 to TRBJ2-7; 8 positions agree with TRBD1. CDR3 size: 16 residues. In germline, CDR1 is SGHRS, CDR2 YFSETQ. J was trimmed by 3 bases and V by 0 bases; bases with no gene match: 8. The CDR3 region has the DNA TGCGCCAGCAGCTTGGCCGGGACAGGTGGTAACTACGAGCAGTACTTC. Amino acid sequence: CASSLAGTGGNYEQYF.

The chain employs TRBV30 and TRBJ1-4; tentative D call: TRBD1 (5 bases). V lost 5 bases and J lost 8, with 12 bases in between. Germline lookup yields CDR1 GTSNPN and CDR2 SVGIG (reference sequence). CDR3 size: 12 residues. CDR3 nucleotide sequence: TGTGCCTGGGAGAAGGGACGGGAAAAACTGTTTTTT. Amino acid sequence: CAWEKGREKLFF.

This chain connects TRBV29-1 to TRBJ1-2, with D possibly being TRBD1 (6 bases). Looked up from germline, CDR1 is SQVTM and CDR2 is ANQGSEA. The CDR3 contains 13 residues. Trimming removed 4 bases from V and 5 bases from J, with 14 bases in between. The CDR3 DNA follows: TGCAGCGTTGGTACAGGGAATGGATATGGCTACACCTTC. Protein product: CSVGTGNGYGYTF. Combining the CDR3 with reference TRBV29-1 and TRBJ1-2 gives the whole variable domain SAVISQKPSRDICQRGTSLTIQCQVDSQVTMMFWYRQQPGQSLTLIATANQGSEATYESGFVIDKFPISRPNLTFSTLTVSNMSPEDSSIYLCSVGTGNGYGYTFGSGTRLTVV.

The rearrangement uses TRBV29-1 and TRBJ1-1; 7 bases agree with TRBD1. CDR1 SQVTM and CDR2 ANQGSEA come from the germline V gene. This CDR3 is 11 amino acids long. V shed 5 bases and J 8 bases; nucleotides not matched to a gene: 5. The CDR3, as DNA: TGCAGCGTTCCACAGGGGTTAGAAGCTTTCTTT. The encoded protein is CSVPQGLEAFF.

The V and J genes are TRBV20-1 and TRBJ2-1, with 9 bases that match TRBD1. The V gene's germline CDR1 is DFQATT and CDR2 SNEGSKA (reference sequence). Trimming took 1 base from V and 4 from J; bases not matched to a gene: 17. The length of the CDR3 is 19 residues. As DNA, the CDR3 is TGCAGTGCTAGAGTGCCAACACTGGGGACAGGGTTTGAGTACAATGAGCAGTTCTTC. Amino acids: CSARVPTLGTGFEYNEQFF.

This chain uses TRBV6-2 or TRBV6-3 with TRBJ2-3; D is perhaps TRBD2 (5 bases). The CDR3 is made up of 16 amino acids. Per germline, CDR1 MNHEY and CDR2 SVGEGT. Deletions cut 7 bases from V and 0 bases from J, with 17 bases between. In DNA form, the CDR3 reads TGTGCCAGCAAGCTCCGCTTTCGGGGTAGCACAGATACGCAGTATTTT. It yields the protein CASKLRFRGSTDTQYF.

This clonotype was picked up one time. V usage is TRBV20-1 and J usage is TRBJ2-5, with D unclear. V lost 6 bases and J 5 bases, leaving 16 bases between the germline ends. This CDR3 has 13 amino acids. Per germline, CDR1 DFQATT and CDR2 SNEGSKA (reference sequence). CDR3 sequence reads: CSAGGPARETQYF. CDR3 DNA sequence: TGCAGTGCGGGTGGGCCGGCGAGGGAGACCCAGTACTTC.

In nucleotides, the CDR3 is TGTGCCAGCAGCACCTCAGGGCTAGGGGACCAAGAGACCCAGTACTTC. It yields the protein CASSTSGLGDQETQYF. This sequence joins TRBV28 and TRBJ2-5, with D perhaps matching TRBD1 (5 bases). V gave up 6 bases and J gave up 0 bases, with 17 bases separating them. This CDR3 is 16 amino acids long. Per germline, CDR1 MDHEN and CDR2 SYDVKM.

The chain is built from TRBV7-2 and TRBJ1-2, with 9 bases aligning to TRBD1. The germline V gene encodes CDR1 SGHTA and CDR2 FQGNSA. V shed 5 bases, J shed 3 bases, and the junction held 10 bases outside the gene matches. The CDR3 extends over 16 amino acids. The chain's CDR3 is CASSTRDRALHYGYTF. In DNA form, the CDR3 reads TGTGCCAGCAGCACCCGGGACAGGGCCCTCCACTATGGCTACACCTTC. The full variable domain, its missing parts supplied by reference TRBV7-2 and TRBJ1-2, is GAGVSQSPSNKVTEKGKDVELRCDPISGHTALYWYRQSLGQGLEFLIYFQGNSAPDKSGLPSDRFSAERTGGSVSTLTIQRTQQEDSAVYLCASSTRDRALHYGYTFGSGTRLTVV.

The V gene is TRBV12-3 or TRBV12-4, the J gene TRBJ1-5; tentatively, D is TRBD1 (6 bases). V dropped 2 bases and J dropped 1 base, with 12 bases sitting between them. This CDR3 region has 16 residues. The CDR3, as DNA: TGTGCCAGCAGTTTAACCCAGGGGACCAGCAATCAGCCCCAGCATTTT. Amino acid sequence: CASSLTQGTSNQPQHF.

Note on this clonotype: Germline and junction disagree at one end, which may indicate a read error. V is TRBV20-1 and J is TRBJ2-4; D possibly matches TRBD1 or TRBD2 (6 bases each). The CDR3 spans 14 residues. Germline assignment: CDR1 DFQATT and CDR2 SNEGSKA (reference sequence). CDR3 nucleotides: TGCAGGGCTAGAGGGGGACTCCCCAAAAACATTCAGTACTTC. Translating gives CRARGGLPKNIQYF.

V is TRBV2 and J is TRBJ2-7, with TRBD1 matching 10 bases. Germline trimming cut 4 bases from V and 7 bases from J; bases unmatched to any gene: 7. Germline V gives CDR1 SNHLY, CDR2 FYNNEI. The CDR3 runs 14 residues. In DNA form, the CDR3 reads TGTGCCAGCAGTGCATCGGGACAGGGGCGTGAGCAGTACTTC. Its translation: CASSASGQGREQYF.

Only one count was recorded for this clonotype. This rearrangement joins TRBV4-2 to TRBJ1-4; weak D call: TRBD1 (5 bases). The CDR3 has 15 amino acids. Germline-derived CDR1 and CDR2 are LGHNA and YNFKEQ. V was trimmed by 0 bases and J by 7 bases, leaving 12 bases between them. The CDR3 region has the DNA TGTGCCAGCAGCCAAGAAGCAGCAGGGAGTGAAAAACTGTTTTTT. The encoded protein is CASSQEAAGSEKLFF.